One TCR beta chain is described in this entry. Which antigen it targets is not known. No much larger clone is present one base from it, and per-base qualities are unavailable. These data are taken from a study of blood T cell repertoires in COVID-19 (dated by TCRdb to about 2020). About the full investigation: The collaborator samples originated in the United States, Italy and Spain and spanned the acute and convalescent phases of COVID-19. The prospective study material was composed of cDNA or gDNA derived from T cells, B-cell-depleted T cells, or PBMCs. Subjects who had been exposed to COVID-19, were actively infected with it, or had recovered from it provided the deeply sampled blood TCRbeta repertoires that made up the dataset. The repertoires were released in a freely available public database intended as a resource for research on the immune response to SARS-CoV-2. The samples were drawn from the first 160 participants of the ongoing ImmuneRACE study and from over a thousand subjects provided by 6 global collaborators. A de-identified subject ID, COVID-19 status, age in years and sex were almost always included in the sample metadata. Where HLA class I and class II types were available, the types were taken from metadata supplied by the sample provider, not from assay-based typing. General conclusions and limits of the study: Clinical and demographic metadata were provided uncurated, with the amount varying by source and participant.

In the prospective study, participants were about 18 to 89 years old, resided in 25 or so geographic areas of the United States, and were enrolled through a virtual design. Cohort assignment in the prospective study relied on participant-reported clinical history from a screening survey and a study questionnaire. A participant counted as exposed if, within 2 weeks of entering the study, that participant had been in contact with someone who had a PCR-confirmed or clinician-diagnosed COVID-19 case. Each participant in the prospective study had whole blood, serum and a nasopharyngeal or oropharyngeal swab collected by mobile phlebotomists. Prospective study participants could optionally give additional blood draws and questionnaires over an approximately two-month period. Prospective study blood samples were shipped either frozen or at room temperature before DNA extraction. In the germline V gene, CDR1 corresponds to SGHAT and CDR2 to FQNNGV. The junction carries 19 bases between V and J, which are trimmed by 1 base and 9 bases respectively. From the cysteine through the phenylalanine, the CDR3 covers 16 amino acids. CDR3 DNA is the only sequence kept; it has 48 bases, read in frame from the first base.

TCRbeta CDR3 regions were amplified from genomic DNA by means of the immunoSEQ Assay, a bias-controlled multiplex PCR. Turning to the authors' computational methods: The number of nucleated cells in each sample was estimated by amplification of reference gene primers within the assay. To quantify the absolute abundance of each unique TCRbeta CDR3 rearrangement, sequence reads were collapsed and filtered. For each sample, productive Simpson clonality was calculated as the square root of Simpson's diversity index across productive rearrangements. TCRdb's version of the immuneACCESS table is confined to in-frame rearrangements and falls short of the full clone set. An unresolved V gene accounts for under half of the shortfall where checked; the remainder is of unknown origin. V, J and clone size derive from that table, while D and trimming were established from the DNA sequence. Present in this sample are about 300,000 clones, around nine tenths of which were seen just once. The leading ten clones occupy under 3% of the sample.

This clonotype originated in a woman aged 45 to 65 who had been exposed to COVID-19. The specimen was PBMCs or T cells enriched from blood (not recorded which). Rearrangement joined TRBV11-2 to TRBJ2-4; a weak D assignment points to TRBD1 (7 bases agree). The CDR3: CASSLGVGGGLRIQYF. The DNA reads TGTGCCAGCAGCTTAGGGGTTGGAGGGGGCCTGCGCATTCAGTACTTC.